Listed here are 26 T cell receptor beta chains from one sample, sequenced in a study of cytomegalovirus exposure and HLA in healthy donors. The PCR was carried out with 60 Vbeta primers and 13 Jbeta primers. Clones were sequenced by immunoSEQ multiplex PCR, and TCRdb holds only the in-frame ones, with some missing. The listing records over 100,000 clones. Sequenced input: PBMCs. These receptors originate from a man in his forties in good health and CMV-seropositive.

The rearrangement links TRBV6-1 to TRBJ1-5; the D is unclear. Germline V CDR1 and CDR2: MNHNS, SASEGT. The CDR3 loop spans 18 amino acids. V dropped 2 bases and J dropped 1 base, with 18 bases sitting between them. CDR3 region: CASSELLIGVRSNQPQHF. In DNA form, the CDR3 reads TGTGCCAGCAGTGAACTCTTAATCGGGGTACGCAGCAATCAGCCCCAGCATTTT.

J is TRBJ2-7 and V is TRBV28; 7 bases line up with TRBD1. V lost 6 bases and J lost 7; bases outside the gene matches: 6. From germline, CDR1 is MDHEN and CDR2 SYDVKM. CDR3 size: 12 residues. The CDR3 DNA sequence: TGTGCCAGCAGGGTCGACAGGGCAGAGCAGTACTTC. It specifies CASRVDRAEQYF.

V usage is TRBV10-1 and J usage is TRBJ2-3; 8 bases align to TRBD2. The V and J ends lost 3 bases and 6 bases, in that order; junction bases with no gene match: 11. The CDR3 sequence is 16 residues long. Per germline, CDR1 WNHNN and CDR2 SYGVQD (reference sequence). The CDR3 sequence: CASSDHFQREWDTQYF. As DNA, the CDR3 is TGCGCCAGCAGTGATCATTTCCAGCGGGAGTGGGATACGCAGTATTTT.

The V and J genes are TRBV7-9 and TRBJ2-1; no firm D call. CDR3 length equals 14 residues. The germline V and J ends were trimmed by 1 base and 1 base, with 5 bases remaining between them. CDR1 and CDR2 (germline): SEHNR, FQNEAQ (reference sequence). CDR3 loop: CASSLDVSYNEQFF. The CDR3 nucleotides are TGTGCCAGCAGCTTAGATGTATCCTACAATGAGCAGTTCTTC.

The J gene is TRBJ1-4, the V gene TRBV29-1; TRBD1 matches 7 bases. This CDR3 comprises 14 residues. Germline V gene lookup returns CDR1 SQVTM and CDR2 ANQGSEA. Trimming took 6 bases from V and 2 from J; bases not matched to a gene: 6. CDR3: CSVIGQVTNEKLFF. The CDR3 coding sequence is TGCAGCGTCATTGGACAGGTGACTAATGAAAAACTGTTTTTT.

The CDR3 here is CASSQGLDRANYGYTF. CDR3 nucleotide sequence: TGCGCCAGCAGCCAAGGATTGGACAGGGCGAACTATGGCTACACCTTC. The chain links TRBV4-1 to TRBJ1-2; 8 bases line up with TRBD1. Germline lookup yields CDR1 MGHRA and CDR2 YSYEKL. The CDR3 is 16 residues long. V lost 1 base to trimming and J lost 2 bases; unmatched junction nucleotides: 6.

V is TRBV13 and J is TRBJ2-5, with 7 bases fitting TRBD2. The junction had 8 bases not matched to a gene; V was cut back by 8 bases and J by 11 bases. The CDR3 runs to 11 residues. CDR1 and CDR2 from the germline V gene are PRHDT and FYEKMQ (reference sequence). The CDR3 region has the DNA TGTGCCAGCGGGTTGGGGGGGGAGCAGTACTTC. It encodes CASGLGGEQYF.

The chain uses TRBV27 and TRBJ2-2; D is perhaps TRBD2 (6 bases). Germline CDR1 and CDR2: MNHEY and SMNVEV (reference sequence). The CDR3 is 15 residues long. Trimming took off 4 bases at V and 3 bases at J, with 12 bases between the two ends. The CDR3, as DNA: TGTGCCAGCAGTTACGGGACTTCGTACACCGGGGAGCTGTTTTTT. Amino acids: CASSYGTSYTGELFF.

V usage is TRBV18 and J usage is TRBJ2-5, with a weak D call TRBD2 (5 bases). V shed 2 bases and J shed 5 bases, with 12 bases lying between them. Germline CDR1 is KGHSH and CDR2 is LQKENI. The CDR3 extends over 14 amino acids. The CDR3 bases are TGTGCCAGCTCACCAGGGGTGAGAGGGGAGACCCAGTACTTC. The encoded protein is CASSPGVRGETQYF.

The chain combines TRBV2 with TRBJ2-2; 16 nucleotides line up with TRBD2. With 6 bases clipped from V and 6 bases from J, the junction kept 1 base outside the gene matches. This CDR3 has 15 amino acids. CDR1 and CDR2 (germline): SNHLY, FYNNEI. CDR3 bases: TGTGCCAGCAGAGGGACTAGCGGGAGGGCCGGGGAGCTGTTTTTT. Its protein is CASRGTSGRAGELFF.

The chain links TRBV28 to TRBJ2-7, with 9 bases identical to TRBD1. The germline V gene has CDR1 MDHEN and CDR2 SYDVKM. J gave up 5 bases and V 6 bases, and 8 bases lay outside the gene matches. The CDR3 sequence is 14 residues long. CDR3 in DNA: TGTGCCAGCAGCCGACCAGGGACAGGGAACGAGCAGTACTTC. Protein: CASSRPGTGNEQYF.

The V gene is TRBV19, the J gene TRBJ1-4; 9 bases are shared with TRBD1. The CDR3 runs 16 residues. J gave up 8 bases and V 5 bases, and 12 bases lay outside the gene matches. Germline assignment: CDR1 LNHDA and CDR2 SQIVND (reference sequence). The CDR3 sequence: CASSLTWGTGYEKLFF. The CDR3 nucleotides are TGTGCCAGTAGTCTTACCTGGGGGACAGGGTACGAAAAACTGTTTTTT.

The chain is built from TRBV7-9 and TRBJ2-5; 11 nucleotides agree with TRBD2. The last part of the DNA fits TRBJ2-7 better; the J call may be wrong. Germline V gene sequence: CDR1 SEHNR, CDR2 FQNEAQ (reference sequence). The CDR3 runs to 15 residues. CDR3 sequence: CASSLGSGRVDEQYF. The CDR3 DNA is TGTGCCAGCAGCTTAGGTAGCGGGAGGGTCGACGAGCAGTACTTC.

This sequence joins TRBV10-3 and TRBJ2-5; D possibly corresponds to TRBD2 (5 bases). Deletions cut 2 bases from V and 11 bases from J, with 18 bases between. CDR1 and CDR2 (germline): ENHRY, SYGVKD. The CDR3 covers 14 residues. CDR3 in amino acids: CAISEPVLTGEQYF. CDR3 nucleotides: TGTGCCATCAGTGAGCCGGTCCTCACTGGGGAGCAGTACTTC.

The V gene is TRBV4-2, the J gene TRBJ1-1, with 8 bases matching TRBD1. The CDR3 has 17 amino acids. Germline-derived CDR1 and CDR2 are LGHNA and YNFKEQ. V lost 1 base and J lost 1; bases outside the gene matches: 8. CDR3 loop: CASSQVGQGARNTEAFF. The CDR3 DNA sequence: TGTGCCAGCAGCCAAGTAGGGCAGGGGGCGAGGAACACTGAAGCTTTCTTT.

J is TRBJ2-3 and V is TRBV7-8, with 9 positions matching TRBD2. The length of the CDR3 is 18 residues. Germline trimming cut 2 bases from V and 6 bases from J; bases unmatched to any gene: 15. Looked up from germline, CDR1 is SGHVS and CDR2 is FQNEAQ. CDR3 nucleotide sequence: TGTGCCAGCAGCTTATATTCCCTGGGGCTAGCGGGAAGGGATACGCAGTATTTT. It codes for CASSLYSLGLAGRDTQYF.

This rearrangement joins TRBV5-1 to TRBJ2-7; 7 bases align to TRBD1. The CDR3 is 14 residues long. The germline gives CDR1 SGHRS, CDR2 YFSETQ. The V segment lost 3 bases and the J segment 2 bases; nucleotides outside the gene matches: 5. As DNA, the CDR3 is TGCGCCAGCAGCTCTGGAGACAGGGCCTACGAGCAGTACTTC. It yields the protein CASSSGDRAYEQYF.

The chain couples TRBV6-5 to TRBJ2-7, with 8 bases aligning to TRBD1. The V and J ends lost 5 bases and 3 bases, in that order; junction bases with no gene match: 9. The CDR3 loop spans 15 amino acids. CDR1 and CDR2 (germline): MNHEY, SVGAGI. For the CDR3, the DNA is TGTGCCAGCAGTCCTGGCCCCGGACAGGGCTACGAGCAGTACTTC. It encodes CASSPGPGQGYEQYF.

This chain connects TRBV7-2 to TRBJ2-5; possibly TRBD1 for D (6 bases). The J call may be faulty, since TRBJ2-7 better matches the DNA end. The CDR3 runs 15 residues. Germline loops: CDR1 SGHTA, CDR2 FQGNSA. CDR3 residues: CASSEIWGRHYEQYF. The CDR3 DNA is TGTGCCAGCAGCGAAATCTGGGGGCGCCACTACGAGCAGTACTTC.

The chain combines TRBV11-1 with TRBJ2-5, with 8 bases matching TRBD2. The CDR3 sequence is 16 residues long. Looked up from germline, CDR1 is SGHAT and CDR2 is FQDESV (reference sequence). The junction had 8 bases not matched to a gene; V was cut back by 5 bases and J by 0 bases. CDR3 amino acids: CASSPPRGRYQETQYF. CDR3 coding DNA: TGTGCCAGCAGCCCCCCTCGCGGGAGGTACCAAGAGACCCAGTACTTC.

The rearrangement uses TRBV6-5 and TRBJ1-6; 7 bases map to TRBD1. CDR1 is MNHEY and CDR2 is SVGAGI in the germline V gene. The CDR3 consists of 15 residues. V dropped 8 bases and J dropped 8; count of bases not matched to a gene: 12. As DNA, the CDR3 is TGTGCCAGCGCAGGACAGGACTCCACCTATTCACCCCTCCACTTT. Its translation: CASAGQDSTYSPLHF.

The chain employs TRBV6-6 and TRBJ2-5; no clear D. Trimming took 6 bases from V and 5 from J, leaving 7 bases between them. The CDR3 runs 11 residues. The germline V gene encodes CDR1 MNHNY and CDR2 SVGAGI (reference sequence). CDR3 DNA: TGTGCCAGCAGCCTTCGGGAGACCCAGTACTTC. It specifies CASSLRETQYF.

The chain's CDR3 is CASSRSTGELFF. The CDR3 nucleotides are TGTGCCAGTAGTCGGTCAACCGGGGAGCTGTTTTTT. J is TRBJ2-2 and V is TRBV19; D gene ambiguous. The CDR3 runs 12 residues. Germline CDR1 is LNHDA and CDR2 is SQIVND (reference sequence). V was shortened by 5 bases and J by 5 bases, with 6 bases between the two germline ends.

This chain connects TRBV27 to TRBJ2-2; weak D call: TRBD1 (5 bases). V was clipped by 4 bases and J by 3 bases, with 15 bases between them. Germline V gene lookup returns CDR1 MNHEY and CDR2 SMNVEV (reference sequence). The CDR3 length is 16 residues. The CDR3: CASSSTASRDTGELFF. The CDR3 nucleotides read TGTGCCAGCAGTTCGACAGCCTCTCGGGACACCGGGGAGCTGTTTTTT.

The CDR3 loop reads CASSLRPSGNTLAGELFF. The CDR3 DNA sequence: TGCGCCAGCAGCTTGAGGCCTAGCGGCAATACCCTTGCCGGGGAGCTGTTTTTT. The chain joins TRBV5-1 to TRBJ2-2; 7 nucleotides match TRBD2. Germline lookup yields CDR1 SGHRS and CDR2 YFSETQ. CDR3 length: 18 amino acids. The V segment lost 1 base and the J segment 6 bases; nucleotides outside the gene matches: 15.

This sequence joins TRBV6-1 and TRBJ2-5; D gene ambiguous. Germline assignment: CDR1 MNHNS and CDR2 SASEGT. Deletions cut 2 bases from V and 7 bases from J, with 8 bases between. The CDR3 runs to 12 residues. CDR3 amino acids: CASSEFRGTQYF. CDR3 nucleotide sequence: TGTGCCAGCAGTGAATTCCGCGGGACCCAGTACTTC.